This TCR beta chain was recovered during a study of blood T cell repertoires in COVID-19. For the study at large: COVID-19 samples from acute and convalescent phases originated in the United States, Italy and Spain. From T cells, B-cell-depleted T cells, or PBMCs came the material, which was cDNA or gDNA.

Under the authors' procedure: Nucleated cell counts were estimated from reference gene primer amplification. Measured with immunoSEQ multiplex PCR; TCRdb has only the in-frame clones, and not every one. Clonal size and the V and J genes are those of that table, whereas D and trimming came from the DNA. The table records around 120,000 clones, approximately 86% of them present only once. V lost 4 bases to trimming and J lost 7 bases, with 13 bases between them. The CDR3 is 13 residues long. Germline CDR1 ENHRY, CDR2 SYGVKD. Sequencing was done on a sample of peripheral blood. The TCR comes from a human donor in a cohort sampled during active COVID-19. This chain joins TRBV10-3 and TRBJ1-2; weak D call: TRBD1 (5 bases). The CDR3 loop is CAISGGREGGYTF. The CDR3 coding sequence is TGTGCCATCAGTGGGGGACGGGAGGGTGGCTACACCTTC.